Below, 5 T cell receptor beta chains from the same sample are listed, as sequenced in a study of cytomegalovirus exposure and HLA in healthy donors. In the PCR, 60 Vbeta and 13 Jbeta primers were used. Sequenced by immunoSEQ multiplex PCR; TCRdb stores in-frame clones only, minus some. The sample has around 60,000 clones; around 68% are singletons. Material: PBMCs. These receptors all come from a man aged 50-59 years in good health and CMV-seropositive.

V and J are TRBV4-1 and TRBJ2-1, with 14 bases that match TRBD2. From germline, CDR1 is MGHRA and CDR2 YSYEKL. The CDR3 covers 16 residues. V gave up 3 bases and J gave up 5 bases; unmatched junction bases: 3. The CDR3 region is CASSHRLAGGNNEQFF. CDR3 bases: TGCGCCAGCAGCCACAGACTAGCGGGAGGGAACAATGAGCAGTTCTTC.

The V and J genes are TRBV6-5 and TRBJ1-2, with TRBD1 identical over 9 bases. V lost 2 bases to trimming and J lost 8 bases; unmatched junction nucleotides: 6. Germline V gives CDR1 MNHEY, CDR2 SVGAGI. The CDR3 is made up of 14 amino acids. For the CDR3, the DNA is TGTGCCAGCAGTTACCAAGGGACAGGGAGAGGCTACACCTTC. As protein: CASSYQGTGRGYTF.

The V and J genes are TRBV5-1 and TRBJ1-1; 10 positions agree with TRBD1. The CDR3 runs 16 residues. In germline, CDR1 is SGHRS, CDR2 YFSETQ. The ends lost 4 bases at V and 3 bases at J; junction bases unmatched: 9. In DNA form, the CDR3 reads TGCGCCAGCAGCCTGCGACAGGGGGCATGGGACACTGAAGCTTTCTTT. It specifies CASSLRQGAWDTEAFF.

The CDR3 DNA sequence: TGTGCCAGCAGCGTAGGTCCGTACCAAGAGACCCAGTACTTC. Its translation is CASSVGPYQETQYF. The chain couples TRBV9 to TRBJ2-5, with D unresolved. Germline CDR1 and CDR2: SGDLS and YYNGEE. V lost 0 bases and J 0 bases, leaving 6 bases between the germline ends. This CDR3 has 14 residues.

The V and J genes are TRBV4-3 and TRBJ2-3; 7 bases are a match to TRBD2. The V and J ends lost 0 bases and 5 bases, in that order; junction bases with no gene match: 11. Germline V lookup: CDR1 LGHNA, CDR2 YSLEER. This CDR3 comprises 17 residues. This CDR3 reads CASSQDLTSNIGDTQYF. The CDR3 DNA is TGCGCCAGCAGCCAAGACTTGACTAGCAATATAGGAGATACGCAGTATTTT.